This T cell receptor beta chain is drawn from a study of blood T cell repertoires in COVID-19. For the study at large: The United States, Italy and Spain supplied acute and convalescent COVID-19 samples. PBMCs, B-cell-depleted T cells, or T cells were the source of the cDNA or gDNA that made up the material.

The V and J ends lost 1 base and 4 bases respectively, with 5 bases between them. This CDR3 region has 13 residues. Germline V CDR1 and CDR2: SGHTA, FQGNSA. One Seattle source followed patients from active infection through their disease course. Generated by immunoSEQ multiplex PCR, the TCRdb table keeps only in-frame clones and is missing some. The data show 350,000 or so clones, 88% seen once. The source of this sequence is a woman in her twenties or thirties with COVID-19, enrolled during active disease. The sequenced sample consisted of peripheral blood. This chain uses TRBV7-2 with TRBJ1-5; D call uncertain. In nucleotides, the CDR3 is TGTGCCAGCAGCTTAGTTCAAAATCAGCCCCAGCATTTT. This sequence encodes CASSLVQNQPQHF.